One and the same sample provided the 11 T cell receptor beta chains below, sequenced in a study of CD8+CD57+ T cells in acquired aplastic anemia. Investigators profiled TCR beta VDJ and CDR3 from genomic DNA template. TCRdb analysed the reads with MiXCR anew, one entry per CDR3 protein. The data show about 210,000 distinct CDR3 sequences, with 30% to 35% seen just once and 1.1% held by the top ten. Input material: sorted CD4+, CD8+, or CD8+CD57+ T cells (not recorded which) from PBMCs. All receptors come from a human donor in good health, serving as a control.

This chain joins TRBV29-1 and TRBJ1-2, with TRBD1 identical over 7 bases. Unmatched junction bases numbered 11, after V lost 3 bases and J lost 4 bases. CDR3 length: 15 residues. From germline, CDR1 is SQVTM and CDR2 ANQGSEA. The CDR3 reads CSVDSRQGGGYGYTF. The CDR3 nucleotides read TGCAGCGTTGATTCGAGACAAGGGGGCGGCTATGGCTACACCTTC.

The sample holds many counts of this clonotype. The rearrangement joins TRBV11-1 to TRBJ2-7, with TRBD2 identical over 7 bases. CDR1 and CDR2 from the germline V gene are SGHAT and FQDESV (reference sequence). The J segment lost 6 bases and the V segment lost 3 bases, leaving 14 bases of the junction unmatched. CDR3 length: 16 amino acids. CDR3 nucleotide sequence: TGTGCCAGCAGCTTTGGACTAGGATCAGTTTCGGGCGAGCAGTACTTC. It codes for CASSFGLGSVSGEQYF.

This clonotype was recorded at least ten times. The chain uses TRBV9 and TRBJ2-1; 8 nucleotides match TRBD2. This CDR3 spans 15 amino acids. J gave up 5 bases and V 0 bases, and 4 bases lay outside the gene matches. CDR1 and CDR2 (germline): SGDLS, YYNGEE. The CDR3 reads CASSVGLAGNNEQFF. The CDR3 nucleotides are TGTGCCAGCAGCGTAGGTCTAGCGGGTAACAATGAGCAGTTCTTC.

This clonotype was counted between two and nine times. This sequence joins TRBV6-1 and TRBJ2-3; 11 nucleotides match TRBD2. V shed 9 bases, J shed 6 bases, and the junction held 11 bases outside the gene matches. Germline V CDR1 and CDR2: MNHNS, SASEGT. The CDR3 is 15 amino acids. CDR3 amino acids: CASFGSGRARDTQYF. The CDR3, as DNA: TGTGCCAGTTTCGGTAGCGGGAGGGCCAGGGATACGCAGTATTTT.

V usage is TRBV20-1 and J usage is TRBJ2-7; D remains ambiguous. Trimming took 2 bases from V and 5 from J, leaving 4 bases between them. CDR1 DFQATT and CDR2 SNEGSKA come from the germline V gene (reference sequence). The CDR3 runs to 10 residues. In DNA form, the CDR3 reads TGCAGTGCTAGAAATAACGAGCAGTACTTC. Translating gives CSARNNEQYF.

Only one count was recorded for this clonotype. A junction end diverges from the germline sequence, so it may reflect a read error. This sequence joins TRBV18 and TRBJ1-1; D is perhaps TRBD1 (6 bases). The CDR3 length is 13 residues. Germline CDR1 reads KGHSH; CDR2 reads LQKENI. The CDR3 DNA is TGTGCCAGCTCACCGGGTGGGGGCACTGAAGCTTCCTTT. Its translation is CASSPGGGTEASF.

The V and J genes are TRBV7-3 and TRBJ2-4, with 8 positions matching TRBD2. Germline CDR1 reads SGHTA; CDR2 reads FQGTGA. With 5 bases clipped from V and 6 bases from J, the junction kept 12 bases outside the gene matches. The CDR3 totals 16 residues. CDR3 loop: CASSRWGAGGINIQYF. In nucleotides, the CDR3 is TGTGCCAGCAGCAGGTGGGGCGCGGGGGGTATAAACATTCAGTACTTC. The full variable domain, its missing parts supplied by reference TRBV7-3 and TRBJ2-4, is GAGVSQTPSNKVTEKGKYVELRCDPISGHTALYWYRQSLGQGPEFLIYFQGTGAADDSGLPNDRFFAVRPEGSVSTLKIQRTERGDSAVYLCASSRWGAGGINIQYFGAGTRLSVL.

V and J are TRBV6-2 or TRBV6-3 and TRBJ2-1; 14 nucleotides match TRBD2. Germline V gives CDR1 MNHEY, CDR2 SVGEGT. The CDR3 consists of 18 residues. J was trimmed by 0 bases and V by 0 bases; bases with no gene match: 1. CDR3 protein: CASSYSGTSGSSYNEQFF. The DNA for the CDR3 is TGTGCCAGCAGTTACTCAGGGACTAGCGGGAGCTCCTACAATGAGCAGTTCTTC.

This clonotype was counted between two and nine times. V gene TRBV4-1 combines with J gene TRBJ2-6; D remains unclear. Trimming pared 2 bases from V and 0 bases from J, leaving 5 bases between. Looked up from germline, CDR1 is MGHRA and CDR2 is YSYEKL. The CDR3 is 15 amino acids. In DNA, the CDR3 is TGCGCCAGCAGCCAACCGGGCTCTGGGGCCAACGTCCTGACTTTC. Protein: CASSQPGSGANVLTF.

This clonotype was counted many times. The rearrangement uses TRBV25-1 and TRBJ2-5; 12 bases align to TRBD2. CDR1 is MGHDK, CDR2 SYGVNS, per germline. Trimming took 5 bases from V and 5 from J; bases not matched to a gene: 9. The CDR3 loop spans 16 amino acids. CDR3 loop: CASSRTSGTRGETQYF. Here the CDR3 DNA reads TGTGCCAGCAGTAGGACTAGCGGGACACGCGGGGAGACCCAGTACTTC. The whole variable domain, filled in from reference TRBV25-1 and TRBJ2-5, reads EADIYQTPRYLVIGTGKKITLECSQTMGHDKMYWYQQDPGMELHLIHYSYGVNSTEKGDLSSESTVSRIRTEHFPLTLESARPSHTSQYLCASSRTSGTRGETQYFGPGTRLLVL.

This clonotype occurred a few times. The chain carries TRBV30 and TRBJ1-6; D not certain. The CDR3 contains 16 residues. Germline CDR1 reads GTSNPN; CDR2 reads SVGIG (reference sequence). V was trimmed by 3 bases and J by 5 bases, leaving 17 bases between them. The CDR3, as DNA: TGTGCCTGGAGCGCTGCCGTAGTCCAAAATAATTCACCCCTCCACTTT. Its translation is CAWSAAVVQNNSPLHF.